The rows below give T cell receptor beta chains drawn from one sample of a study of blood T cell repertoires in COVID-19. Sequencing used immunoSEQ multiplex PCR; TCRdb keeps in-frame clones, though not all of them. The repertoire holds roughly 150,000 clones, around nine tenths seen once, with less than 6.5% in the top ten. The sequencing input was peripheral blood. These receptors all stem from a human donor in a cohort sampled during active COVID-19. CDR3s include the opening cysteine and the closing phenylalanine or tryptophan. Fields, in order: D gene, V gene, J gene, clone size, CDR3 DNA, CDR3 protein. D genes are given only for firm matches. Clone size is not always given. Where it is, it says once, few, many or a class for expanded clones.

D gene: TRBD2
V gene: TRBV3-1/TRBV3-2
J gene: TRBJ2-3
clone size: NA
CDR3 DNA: TGTGCCAGCAGCGTGCGGGGGGCCACAGATACGCAGTATTTT
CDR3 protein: CASSVRGATDTQYF

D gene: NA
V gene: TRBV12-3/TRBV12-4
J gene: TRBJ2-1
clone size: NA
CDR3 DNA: TGTGCCAGCAGTTTAGGGCTGTACAATGAGCAGTTCTTC
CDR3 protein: CASSLGLYNEQFF

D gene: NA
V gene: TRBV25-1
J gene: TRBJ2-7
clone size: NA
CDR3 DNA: TGTGCCAGCAGTGAAGACGGCAGGGCTTACGAGCAGTACTTC
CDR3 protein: CASSEDGRAYEQYF

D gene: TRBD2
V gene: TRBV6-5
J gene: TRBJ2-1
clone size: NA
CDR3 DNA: TGTGCCAGTCGGCGCCCGGGACTAGGGGCCAATGAGCAGTTCTTC
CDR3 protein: CASRRPGLGANEQFF

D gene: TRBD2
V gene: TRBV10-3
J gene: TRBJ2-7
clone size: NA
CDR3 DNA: TGTGCCATCAGTGAGCCGGGACTAGCGGGGGGCTCCTACGAGCAGTACTTC
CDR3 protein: CAISEPGLAGGSYEQYF

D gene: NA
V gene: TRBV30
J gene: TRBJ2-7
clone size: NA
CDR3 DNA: TGTGCCTGGTCCGGGGTCTTTCACGAGCAGTACTTC
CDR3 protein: CAWSGVFHEQYF

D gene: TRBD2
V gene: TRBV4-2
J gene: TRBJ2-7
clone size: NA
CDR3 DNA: TGTGCCAGCAGCCAAGTCGGGGGTCCTAGCGGGAGCCCACCGCTCGAGCAGTACTTC
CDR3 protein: CASSQVGGPSGSPPLEQYF

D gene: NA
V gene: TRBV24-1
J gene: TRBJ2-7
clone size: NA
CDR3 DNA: TGTGCCACCCGCGACAGGAACTCCTACGAGCAGTACTTC
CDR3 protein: CATRDRNSYEQYF

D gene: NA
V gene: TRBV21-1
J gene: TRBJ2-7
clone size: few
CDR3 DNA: TGTGCCAGCTCCCCAGGGGTATCAGCGGCAGCCTACGAGCAGTACTTC
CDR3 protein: CASSPGVSAAAYEQYF

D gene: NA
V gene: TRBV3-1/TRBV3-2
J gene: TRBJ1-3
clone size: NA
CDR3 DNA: TGTGCCAGCAGCCCTACCAGGGGATCTGGAAACACCATATATTTT
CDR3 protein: CASSPTRGSGNTIYF

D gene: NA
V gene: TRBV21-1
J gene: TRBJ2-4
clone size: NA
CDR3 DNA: TGTGCCAGCAGCCCCCGGGACAGGGTCAACATTCAGTACTTC
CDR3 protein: CASSPRDRVNIQYF

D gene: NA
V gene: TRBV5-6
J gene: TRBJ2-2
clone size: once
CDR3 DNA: TGTGCCAGCAGCTACCTGACAGCAACCGGGGAGCTGTTTTTT
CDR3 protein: CASSYLTATGELFF

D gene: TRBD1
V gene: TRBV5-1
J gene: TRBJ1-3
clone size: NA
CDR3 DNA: TGCGCCAGCAGCTTGGGAACAGGGGGCTCTGGAAACACCATATATTTT
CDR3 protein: CASSLGTGGSGNTIYF

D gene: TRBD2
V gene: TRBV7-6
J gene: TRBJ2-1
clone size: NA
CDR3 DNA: TGTGCCAGCAGCTACACGGCGGCTAGCGGGAGGGTGGGTGAGCAGTTCTTC
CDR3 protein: CASSYTAASGRVGEQFF

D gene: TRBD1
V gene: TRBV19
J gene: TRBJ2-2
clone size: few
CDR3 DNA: TGTGCCAGTACCTGGACGGACAGGGGGCGAGTCGGGGAGCTGTTTTTT
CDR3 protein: CASTWTDRGRVGELFF

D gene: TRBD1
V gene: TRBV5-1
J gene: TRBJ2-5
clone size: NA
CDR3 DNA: TGCGCCAGCAGCCGACAGGGCGGGGAGACCCAGTACTTC
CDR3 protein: CASSRQGGETQYF

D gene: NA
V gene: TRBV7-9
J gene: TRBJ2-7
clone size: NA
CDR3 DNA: TGTGCCAGCAGCTTAAACGGAGGGGCCTACGAGCAGTACTTC
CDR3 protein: CASSLNGGAYEQYF

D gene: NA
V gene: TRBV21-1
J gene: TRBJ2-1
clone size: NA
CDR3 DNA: TGTGCCAGCAGCACGGACAGGGGGTATGTCAATGAGCAGTTCTTC
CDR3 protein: CASSTDRGYVNEQFF

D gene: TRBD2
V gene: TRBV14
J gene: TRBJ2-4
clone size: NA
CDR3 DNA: TGTGCCAGCAGCTCCGGACTAGCGGGAGTGCGCGGGAACATTCAGTACTTC
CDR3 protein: CASSSGLAGVRGNIQYF

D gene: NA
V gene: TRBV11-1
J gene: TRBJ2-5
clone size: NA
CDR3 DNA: TGTGCCAGCAGCTCCCCCCTGGCCACTAGAGGAGAGACCCAGTACTTC
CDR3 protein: CASSSPLATRGETQYF

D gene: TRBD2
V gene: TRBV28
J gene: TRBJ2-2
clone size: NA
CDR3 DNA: TGTGCCAGCAGTTTCGGGGTAACGGGAGGCGGGGAGCTGTTTTTT
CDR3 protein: CASSFGVTGGGELFF

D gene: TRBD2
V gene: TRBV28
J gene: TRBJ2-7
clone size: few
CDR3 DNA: TGTGCCAGCAGTTTGGGCGGGAGCCATGACGAGCAGTACTTC
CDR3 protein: CASSLGGSHDEQYF

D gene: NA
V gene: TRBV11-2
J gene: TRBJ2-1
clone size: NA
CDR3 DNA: TGTGCCAGCAGCTCCCGCGATGCCGCCTACAATGAGCAGTTCTTC
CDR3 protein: CASSSRDAAYNEQFF

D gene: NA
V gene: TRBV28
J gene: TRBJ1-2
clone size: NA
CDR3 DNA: TGTGCCAGCAGTCTAGCTCCCCTCTATGGCTACACCTTC
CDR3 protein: CASSLAPLYGYTF

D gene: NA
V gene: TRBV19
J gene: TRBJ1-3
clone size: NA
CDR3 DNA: TGTGCCAGTTCGCCCCTCACAGGCCGGCCGGAGGGCTCTGGAAACACCATATATTTT
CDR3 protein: CASSPLTGRPEGSGNTIYF

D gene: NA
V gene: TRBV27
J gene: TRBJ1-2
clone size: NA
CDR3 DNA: TGTGCCAGCAGTCCCCTCGATGAGGTTAACTATGGCTACACCTTC
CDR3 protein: CASSPLDEVNYGYTF

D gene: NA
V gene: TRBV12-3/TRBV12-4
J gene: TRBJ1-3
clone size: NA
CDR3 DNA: TGTGCCACCAAGGCTCGGGCTGGAAACACCATATATTTT
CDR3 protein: CATKARAGNTIYF

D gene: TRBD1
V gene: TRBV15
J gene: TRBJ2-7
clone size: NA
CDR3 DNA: TGTGCCACCAGCCGGGACAGGGGGACAAGCGGGAAAGGATCCTACGAGCAGTACTTC
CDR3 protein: CATSRDRGTSGKGSYEQYF

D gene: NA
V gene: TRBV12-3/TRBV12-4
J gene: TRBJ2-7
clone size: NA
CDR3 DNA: TGTGCCAGCAGCCTAAACAGATACGAGCAGTACTTC
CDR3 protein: CASSLNRYEQYF